One sample yielded the 32 T cell receptor beta chains listed below, sequenced in a study of blood T cells in healthy people across ages. Alongside a J-beta primer mix, a sample-barcoded 5' primer served in a second PCR lasting roughly 7 to 12 cycles. TCRdb re-called the 5' RACE reads through MiXCR, storing one row per CDR3 protein. The sample lists around 650,000 distinct CDR3 sequences; roughly 43% were seen once. The sample consisted of blood. The receptors were sampled from a man aged 80 or over in good health.

The chain carries TRBV27 and TRBJ2-1; D uncertain. CDR3 length: 12 amino acids. Between the trimmed V and J ends, which lost 6 bases and 4 bases, there was a span of 7 bases. CDR1 is MNHEY and CDR2 is SMNVEV in the germline V gene (reference sequence). The DNA for the CDR3 is TGTGCCAGCAGGGGGATTTACAATGAGCAGTTCTTC. Its protein product is CASRGIYNEQFF.

V and J are TRBV9 and TRBJ2-5; possibly TRBD1 for D (6 bases). V was pared by 0 bases and J by 1 base, with 10 bases between. The germline V gene encodes CDR1 SGDLS and CDR2 YYNGEE. The CDR3 has 15 amino acids. CDR3 sequence: CASSVDGTPQETQYF. CDR3 nucleotides: TGTGCCAGCAGCGTAGACGGGACACCCCAAGAGACCCAGTACTTC.

V is TRBV9 and J is TRBJ1-1; D uncertain. This CDR3 spans 14 amino acids. Germline lookup yields CDR1 SGDLS and CDR2 YYNGEE. Deletions cut 0 bases from V and 1 base from J, with 7 bases between. This CDR3 is CASSVAAQNTEAFF. CDR3 in DNA: TGTGCCAGCAGCGTAGCAGCCCAGAACACTGAAGCTTTCTTT.

The chain links TRBV4-2 to TRBJ2-3; 12 nucleotides align to TRBD2. The V gene end was trimmed by 1 base and the J gene end by 2 bases; junction bases not matched to a gene: 16. Germline lookup yields CDR1 LGHNA and CDR2 YNFKEQ. The length of the CDR3 is 21 residues. The CDR3 is CASSQVEPGPSGGALTDTQYF. CDR3 sequence (DNA): TGTGCCAGCAGCCAAGTCGAACCGGGGCCTAGCGGGGGGGCCCTCACAGATACGCAGTATTTT.

The chain employs TRBV7-2 and TRBJ1-3; TRBD1 might be the D (6 bases). This CDR3 region has 14 residues. The germline V and J ends were trimmed by 4 bases and 5 bases, with 12 bases remaining between them. Per germline, CDR1 SGHTA and CDR2 FQGNSA. For the CDR3, the DNA is TGTGCCAGCAGCTCACAGGGTTTGCGAAACACCATATATTTT. Translating it yields CASSSQGLRNTIYF.

This sequence joins TRBV7-2 and TRBJ2-4; D unresolved. The end of the DNA fits TRBJ2-7 better, so the J call may be wrong. CDR1 is SGHTA, CDR2 FQGNSA, per germline. This CDR3 has 15 amino acids. CDR3 region: CASSLSQRPLYEQYF. The CDR3 DNA follows: TGTGCCAGCAGCTTATCCCAGAGGCCCCTCTACGAGCAGTACTTC.

This clonotype came up a few times. V usage is TRBV12-3 or TRBV12-4 and J usage is TRBJ2-7; no clear D gene. Trimming removed 2 bases at V and 2 bases at J, with 13 bases between. The CDR3 has 15 residues. In DNA form, the CDR3 reads TGTGCCAGCAGTTTATTTTACGGCACAGCCTACGAGCAGTACTTC. Protein product: CASSLFYGTAYEQYF.

This chain connects TRBV20-1 to TRBJ1-5; D not certain. This CDR3 comprises 14 residues. CDR1 is DFQATT, CDR2 SNEGSKA, per germline (reference sequence). V was cut by 2 bases and J by 0 bases, with 8 bases left in between. The CDR3 loop is CSARLGNSNQPQHF. The CDR3 bases are TGCAGTGCTAGATTGGGGAATAGCAATCAGCCCCAGCATTTT.

Only a few counts were recorded for this clonotype. This chain connects TRBV4-2 to TRBJ2-3; the match to TRBD2 covers 10 bases. CDR1 and CDR2 from the germline V gene are LGHNA and YNFKEQ. Trimming cost V 0 bases and J 2 bases; bases outside gene matches: 5. There are 17 residues in the CDR3. CDR3 coding DNA: TGTGCCAGCAGCCAAGAAGCTAGCGGGGGATACACAGATACGCAGTATTTT. This gives the protein CASSQEASGGYTDTQYF.

Ten or more counts support this clonotype. V is TRBV7-2 and J is TRBJ2-3; weak D call: TRBD2 (6 bases). CDR1 and CDR2 (germline): SGHTA, FQGNSA. Trimming took off 5 bases at V and 8 bases at J, with 11 bases between the two ends. This CDR3 is 12 amino acids long. The CDR3 DNA is TGTGCCAGCAGCCAGGGACTCCTTACGCAGTATTTT. Translated: CASSQGLLTQYF.

J is TRBJ2-7 and V is TRBV12-3 or TRBV12-4; TRBD1 matches 8 bases. V lost 3 bases, J lost 6 bases, and 7 bases stayed unmatched. The CDR3 totals 14 residues. The CDR3 sequence: CASSFSQGVREQYF. In DNA, the CDR3 is TGTGCCAGCAGTTTCTCACAGGGGGTCCGCGAGCAGTACTTC.

This clonotype came up a few times. The J gene is TRBJ2-1, the V gene TRBV9; 10 bases align to TRBD2. V was clipped by 0 bases and J by 5 bases; unmatched bases: 14. Germline V gene sequence: CDR1 SGDLS, CDR2 YYNGEE. The CDR3 spans 19 residues. In nucleotides, the CDR3 is TGTGCCAGCAGCGTAGGGTGGGGGGCTAGCGGGAGAGTGAACAATGAGCAGTTCTTC. It specifies CASSVGWGASGRVNNEQFF.

The rearrangement joins TRBV10-3 to TRBJ2-7; TRBD2 matches at 7 bases. The V and J ends lost 1 base and 1 base, in that order; junction bases with no gene match: 7. CDR1 is ENHRY and CDR2 is SYGVKD in the germline V gene. CDR3 length equals 16 residues. The DNA for the CDR3 is TGTGCCATCAGTGAGTTTACGAGCGGGAAATCCTACGAGCAGTACTTC. Its translation is CAISEFTSGKSYEQYF.

To note about this clonotype: The junction departs from germline at one end; a sequencing error may be responsible. This chain links TRBV20-1 with TRBJ2-7; 9 nucleotides match TRBD2. This CDR3 is built from 16 residues. The germline CDR1 and CDR2 sequences are DFQATT and SNEGSKA (reference sequence). CDR3 coding DNA: TGCAGCGCTAGGTTGCGGGAGGGCCAGTCCTCCTACGAGCAGTACTTC. Amino acid sequence: CSARLREGQSSYEQYF.

The gene calls are TRBV7-2 and TRBJ2-7; 7 bases fit TRBD1. The CDR3 loop spans 15 amino acids. Germline V lookup: CDR1 SGHTA, CDR2 FQGNSA. The junction had 14 bases not matched to a gene; V was cut back by 5 bases and J by 7 bases. CDR3 sequence: CASSPDRSRDNEQYF. The CDR3 nucleotides are TGTGCCAGCAGCCCGGACAGGTCTAGGGACAATGAGCAGTACTTC.

The chain employs TRBV7-9 and TRBJ2-6; 7 bases fit TRBD1. Germline CDR1 reads SEHNR; CDR2 reads FQNEAQ (reference sequence). V was clipped by 5 bases and J by 6 bases; unmatched bases: 10. The length of the CDR3 is 16 residues. In DNA, the CDR3 is TGTGCCAGCAGCCCTAGAGGGACAGCGCCGGCCAACGTCCTGACTTTC. It specifies CASSPRGTAPANVLTF.

This clonotype was detected a few times. The chain couples TRBV29-1 to TRBJ1-4; 8 bases are a match to TRBD1. CDR3 length: 17 amino acids. Germline CDR1 reads SQVTM; CDR2 reads ANQGSEA. With V trimmed by 5 bases and J by 2 bases, 13 bases remained unmatched. CDR3 DNA: TGCAGCGTTCCCTCCGGACAGGGTGGTAGGACTAATGAAAAACTGTTTTTT. As protein: CSVPSGQGGRTNEKLFF.

This chain connects TRBV4-3 to TRBJ2-1; D is ambiguous. CDR3 length: 16 amino acids. The germline CDR1 and CDR2 sequences are LGHNA and YSLEER. V gave up 0 bases and J gave up 2 bases, with 11 bases separating them. The CDR3 DNA follows: TGCGCCAGCAGCCAAGATAATGGGTTCCCCTACAATGAGCAGTTCTTC. As protein: CASSQDNGFPYNEQFF.

Only a few counts were recorded for this clonotype. The rearrangement links TRBV20-1 to TRBJ2-5; tentatively, D is TRBD1 (6 bases). From germline, CDR1 is DFQATT and CDR2 SNEGSKA (reference sequence). Trimming left V 4 bases short and J 2 bases short, with 11 bases between. The CDR3 sequence is 13 residues long. Here the CDR3 reads CSAIQGRQETQYF. As DNA, the CDR3 is TGCAGTGCTATACAGGGAAGGCAAGAGACCCAGTACTTC.

This chain joins TRBV6-1 and TRBJ2-3; 11 nucleotides match TRBD2. The V segment lost 7 bases and the J segment 4 bases; nucleotides outside the gene matches: 16. Germline loops: CDR1 MNHNS, CDR2 SASEGT. CDR3 length equals 18 residues. CDR3 in amino acids: CASTGGPLAGGPADTQYF. The DNA of the CDR3 is TGTGCCAGCACCGGGGGTCCTTTAGCGGGAGGGCCAGCAGATACGCAGTATTTT.

The CDR3 loop reads CASSQDLLAGNEQFF. The DNA for the CDR3 is TGCGCCAGCAGCCAAGATTTACTAGCGGGGAATGAGCAGTTCTTC. The V gene is TRBV4-3, the J gene TRBJ2-1, with 10 bases fitting TRBD2. V lost 0 bases and J lost 7; bases outside the gene matches: 3. The CDR3 extends over 15 amino acids. CDR1 is LGHNA and CDR2 is YSLEER in the germline V gene.

This clonotype was detected a few times. CDR3 DNA: TGTGCCAGCAGCTTACACAGGGGGCAAACTGAAGCTTTCTTT. It translates to CASSLHRGQTEAFF. This chain uses TRBV5-6 with TRBJ1-1; 9 bases agree with TRBD1. This CDR3 contains 14 residues. Germline CDR1 reads SGHDT; CDR2 reads YYEEEE. The V segment lost 2 bases and the J segment 5 bases; nucleotides outside the gene matches: 4.

This clonotype has a count of ten or more. The V call is TRBV2, the J call TRBJ1-5, with D hard to call. Trimming removed 0 bases from V and 0 bases from J, with 18 bases in between. Looked up from germline, CDR1 is SNHLY and CDR2 is FYNNEI. This CDR3 is built from 19 residues. The CDR3 region is CASSEAGVLGRISNQPQHF. The DNA of the CDR3 is TGTGCCAGCAGTGAAGCGGGTGTCCTTGGGAGAATTAGCAATCAGCCCCAGCATTTT.

The chain links TRBV7-3 to TRBJ2-7, with D possibly matching TRBD2 (6 bases). V lost 5 bases to trimming and J lost 7 bases, with 12 bases between them. There are 12 residues in the CDR3. Germline loops: CDR1 SGHTA, CDR2 FQGTGA. The chain's CDR3 is CASSRGNNEQYF. Here the CDR3 DNA reads TGTGCCAGCAGCCGGGGGAACAATGAGCAGTACTTC.

CDR3 sequence (DNA): TGTGCCAGCAGCTTATATATCAACAATGAGCAGTTCTTC. Its translation: CASSLYINNEQFF. The chain couples TRBV7-3 to TRBJ2-1; the D is unclear. The CDR3 covers 13 residues. With 2 bases removed from V and 5 bases from J, the gap between germline ends came to 7 bases. Germline lookup yields CDR1 SGHTA and CDR2 FQGTGA.

In the case of this clonotype: A read error is likely, as this CDR3 ends without the conserved phenylalanine or tryptophan. The limits of the CDR3 on the DNA are not certain, so only TCRdb's listed CDR3 is given. The chain carries TRBV9 and TRBJ2-1; TRBD2, as called in the table, went unchecked against the DNA. CDR1 SGDLS and CDR2 YYNGEE come from the germline V gene. Termini included, the CDR3 measures 12 amino acids. CDR3 residues: CASSGDGYTFGS.

This clonotype was counted between two and nine times. The rearrangement uses TRBV12-3 or TRBV12-4 and TRBJ1-5; TRBD1 agrees at 10 bases. This CDR3 is built from 15 residues. V lost 4 bases, J lost 4 bases, and 4 bases stayed unmatched. The CDR3 DNA reads as TGTGCCAGCAGTTGGACAGGGGGTGGAAATCAGCCCCAGCATTTT. Residues: CASSWTGGGNQPQHF.

On this clonotype: A read error may account for a junction end that differs from germline. The chain carries TRBV15 and TRBJ2-7; 10 bases fit TRBD1. Germline lookup yields CDR1 LNHNV and CDR2 YYDKDF (reference sequence). CDR3 length equals 17 residues. CDR3 coding DNA: TGTGCCACCGGCAGAGATCAAGGGACAGGGGTCTCCTACGAGCAGTACTTC. Its protein is CATGRDQGTGVSYEQYF.

The chain uses TRBV13 and TRBJ2-3; D ambiguous. With 6 bases removed from V and 5 bases from J, the gap between germline ends came to 9 bases. The CDR3 is 12 residues long. Germline CDR1 is PRHDT and CDR2 is FYEKMQ (reference sequence). The CDR3 sequence: CASRWREDTQYF. The CDR3 DNA sequence: TGTGCCAGCAGGTGGCGAGAAGATACGCAGTATTTT.

This rearrangement joins TRBV12-3 or TRBV12-4 to TRBJ1-6; weak D call: TRBD1 (5 bases). Trimming removed 10 bases from V and 0 bases from J, with 16 bases in between. The CDR3 runs 16 residues. CDR3 bases: TGTGCCAACAGCCTTGGGGGGAGCTCCTATAATTCACCCCTCCACTTT. Amino acid sequence: CANSLGGSSYNSPLHF.

About this clonotype itself: A much bigger clone sits one base away, suggesting this may be a read error. The chain couples TRBV29-1 to TRBJ2-3; no firm D call. This CDR3 contains 13 residues. The germline V gene encodes CDR1 SQVTM and CDR2 ANQGSEA. CDR3 loop: CSVEKAGADTRYF. The CDR3 nucleotides read TGCAGCGTTGAAAAGGCAGGCGCAGATACGCGGTATTTT.

This clonotype was detected only a few times. The chain links TRBV27 to TRBJ2-3, with TRBD2 matching 8 bases. The germline gives CDR1 MNHEY, CDR2 SMNVEV (reference sequence). This CDR3 comprises 17 residues. With V trimmed by 0 bases and J by 5 bases, 10 bases remained unmatched. The CDR3 DNA follows: TGTGCCAGCAGTTTATCGCACCCGAGCGGGAGAGGAGATACGCAGTATTTT. It encodes CASSLSHPSGRGDTQYF.